The rows below give T cell receptor beta chains drawn from one sample of a study of blood T cell repertoires in COVID-19. Libraries were prepared by immunoSEQ multiplex PCR; TCRdb keeps only in-frame clonotypes and omits some of them. This sample has about 200,000 clones; approximately 82% occur once, and the top ten carry roughly 5%. The sequencing sample was made of PBMCs or T cells enriched from blood (not recorded which). Every receptor here comes from a woman in her sixties with acute COVID-19. Both conserved end residues are part of each CDR3. A D gene is named only where the DNA matches it firmly. The listing skips clone size in some rows; elsewhere it reads once, few, many or a size class.

TRBV12-3/TRBV12-4	NA	NA	TRBJ1-1	CASSSSTEAFF	TGTGCCAGCAGTTCGAGCACTGAAGCTTTCTTT
TRBV7-2	NA	NA	TRBJ1-4	CASSFLGLEGKLFF	TGTGCCAGCAGCTTCTTGGGACTTGAGGGAAAACTGTTTTTT
TRBV6-5	NA	NA	TRBJ2-5	CASSYRTQETQYF	TGTGCCAGCAGTTATAGGACTCAAGAGACCCAGTACTTC
TRBV9	NA	NA	TRBJ2-1	CASSVSSGAYNEQFF	TGTGCCAGCAGCGTCAGTAGCGGAGCATACAATGAGCAGTTCTTC
TRBV2	NA	NA	TRBJ1-4	CASTKAGSGEKLFF	TGTGCCAGCACCAAGGCCGGGTCCGGGGAAAAACTGTTTTTT
TRBV30	NA	NA	TRBJ2-7	CAWSKSGAYEQYF	TGTGCCTGGAGTAAATCAGGGGCGTACGAGCAGTACTTC
TRBV11-3	NA	TRBD2	TRBJ2-1	CASSPSGPYNEQFF	TGTGCCAGCAGTCCTAGCGGGCCCTACAATGAGCAGTTCTTC
TRBV3-1/TRBV3-2	few	NA	TRBJ2-1	CASSQPFYNEQFF	TGTGCCAGCAGCCAACCCTTCTACAATGAGCAGTTCTTC
TRBV2	NA	TRBD2	TRBJ2-1	CASSEAGTSGKNEQFF	TGTGCCAGCAGTGAAGCGGGGACTAGCGGTAAAAATGAGCAGTTCTTC
TRBV9	NA	TRBD2	TRBJ2-1	CASSVVANGFSGGTKQFF	TGTGCCAGCAGCGTAGTTGCGAATGGGTTTAGCGGGGGGACGAAGCAGTTCTTC
TRBV7-9	NA	NA	TRBJ1-5	CASSPGGGLQPQHF	TGTGCCAGCAGCCCGGGAGGGGGTCTTCAGCCCCAGCATTTT
TRBV4-2	NA	NA	TRBJ2-5	CASSQEFRLYQETQYF	TGTGCCAGCAGCCAAGAGTTCAGACTGTACCAAGAGACCCAGTACTTC
TRBV7-2	NA	TRBD1	TRBJ1-6	CASSLVNRGNSPLHF	TGTGCCAGCAGCTTAGTTAACAGGGGAAATTCACCCCTCCACTTT
TRBV5-1	NA	TRBD1	TRBJ2-1	CASSFYDRANNEQFF	TGCGCCAGCAGCTTTTACGACAGGGCTAACAATGAGCAGTTCTTC
TRBV7-2	NA	TRBD1	TRBJ1-1	CASSLTQGVTEAFF	TGTGCCAGCAGCTTAACACAGGGGGTCACTGAAGCTTTCTTT